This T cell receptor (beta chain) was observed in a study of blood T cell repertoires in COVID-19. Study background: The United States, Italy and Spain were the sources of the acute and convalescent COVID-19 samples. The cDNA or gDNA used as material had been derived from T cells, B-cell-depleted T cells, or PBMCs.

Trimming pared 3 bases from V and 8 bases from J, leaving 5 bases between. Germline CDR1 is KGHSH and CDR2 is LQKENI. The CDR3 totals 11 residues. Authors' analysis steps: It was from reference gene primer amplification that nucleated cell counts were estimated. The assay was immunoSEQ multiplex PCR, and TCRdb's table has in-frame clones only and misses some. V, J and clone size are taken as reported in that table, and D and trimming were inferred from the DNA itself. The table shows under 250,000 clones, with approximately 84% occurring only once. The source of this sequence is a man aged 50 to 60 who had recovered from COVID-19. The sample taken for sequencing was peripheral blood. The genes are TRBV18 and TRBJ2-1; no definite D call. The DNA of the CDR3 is TGTGCCAGCTCACCCCTCGATGAGCAGTTCTTC. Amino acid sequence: CASSPLDEQFF.